These T cell receptor beta chains were read from a single sample in a study of cytomegalovirus exposure and HLA in healthy donors. Sequenced by immunoSEQ multiplex PCR; TCRdb stores in-frame clones only, minus some. Of about 180,000 clones detected, around 72% appear once; the ten largest clones hold 2.5% to 3.5%. The specimen sequenced was PBMCs. These receptors were collected from a woman in her fifties or sixties in good health and CMV-seropositive. Both conserved end residues are part of each CDR3. A D gene is named only where the DNA matches it firmly. The size field is filled for only some rows; it gives once, few, many or a size class.

D gene: .; clone size: .; V gene: TRBV6-5; J gene: TRBJ1-2; CDR3 DNA: TGTGCCAGCAGTTACTCAGGGGTTGGAACGAACTATGGCTACACCTTC; CDR3 protein: CASSYSGVGTNYGYTF
D gene: .; clone size: .; V gene: TRBV6-1; J gene: TRBJ1-2; CDR3 DNA: TGTGCCAGCAGTGACCTCTCACAGGGCCATGGCTACACCTTC; CDR3 protein: CASSDLSQGHGYTF
D gene: .; clone size: once; V gene: TRBV7-2; J gene: TRBJ1-5; CDR3 DNA: TGTGCCAGCAGCCTGGACGGAGGGGCCAATCAGCCCCAGCATTTT; CDR3 protein: CASSLDGGANQPQHF
D gene: TRBD1; clone size: .; V gene: TRBV29-1; J gene: TRBJ2-2; CDR3 DNA: TGCAGCGGCTGGACAGGGCCGGGCGGGGAGCTGTTTTTT; CDR3 protein: CSGWTGPGGELFF
D gene: TRBD1; clone size: .; V gene: TRBV6-5; J gene: TRBJ1-4; CDR3 DNA: TGTGCCAGCAGTTACACCGCCGGGACAGGGGATGAAAAACTGTTTTTT; CDR3 protein: CASSYTAGTGDEKLFF
D gene: .; clone size: .; V gene: TRBV11-3; J gene: TRBJ2-7; CDR3 DNA: TGTGCCAGCAGTCCAGGGACTTTCTACGAGCAGTACTTC; CDR3 protein: CASSPGTFYEQYF
D gene: .; clone size: .; V gene: TRBV19; J gene: TRBJ1-5; CDR3 DNA: TGTGCCAGTAGTACCCGACAGGGCAATCAGCCCCAGCATTTT; CDR3 protein: CASSTRQGNQPQHF
D gene: .; clone size: few; V gene: TRBV7-2; J gene: TRBJ2-3; CDR3 DNA: TGTGCCAGCAGCCTTACCGCTAGTCGGGGAGATACGCAGTATTTT; CDR3 protein: CASSLTASRGDTQYF
D gene: .; clone size: .; V gene: TRBV5-1; J gene: TRBJ2-7; CDR3 DNA: TGCGCCAGCAGCTTGGAGGAGGGAACCTACGAGCAGTACTTC; CDR3 protein: CASSLEEGTYEQYF
D gene: .; clone size: .; V gene: TRBV18; J gene: TRBJ1-1; CDR3 DNA: TGTGCCAGCTCAAGCTGGACGGGACTTGAAGCTTTCTTT; CDR3 protein: CASSSWTGLEAFF
D gene: .; clone size: few; V gene: TRBV9; J gene: TRBJ1-2; CDR3 DNA: TGTGCCAGCAGCGTAGGCCGGGGGAACTATGGCTACACCTTC; CDR3 protein: CASSVGRGNYGYTF
D gene: .; clone size: .; V gene: TRBV11-3; J gene: TRBJ2-7; CDR3 DNA: TGTGCCAGCAGCTTTGTTGCCACCACCGGGGGATTTTCCTACGAGCAGTACTTC; CDR3 protein: CASSFVATTGGFSYEQYF